This T cell receptor (beta chain) is from a study of OX40 agonist ivuxolimab in advanced cancers. The CDR3 runs 13 residues. The germline V gene encodes CDR1 SNHLY and CDR2 FYNNEI. The V end lost 4 bases, the J end lost 5 bases, and 11 bases lay between the germline ends. Only in-frame clones appear in the TCRdb table, and some are missing; sequencing was by immunoSEQ multiplex PCR. The repertoire holds some 82,000 clones, about 91% seen once, with about 2.1% in the top ten. The source of this sequence is an adult with an advanced solid tumor such as melanoma, head and neck, liver or kidney cancer. This sequence joins TRBV2 and TRBJ2-5, with D maybe TRBD1 (5 bases). Sequencing used CD4+ or CD8+ T cells sorted from blood, obtained in a trial of the OX40 agonist ivuxolimab. DNA for the CDR3: TGTGCCAGCAGTGTATGGCAGGGCGAGACCCAGTACTTC. Amino acid sequence: CASSVWQGETQYF. Using reference TRBV2 and TRBJ2-5 for the parts outside the CDR3, the full variable domain is EPEVTQTPSHQVTQMGQEVILRCVPISNHLYFYWYRQILGQKVEFLVSFYNNEISEKSEIFDDQFSVERPDGSNFTLKIRSTKLEDSAMYFCASSVWQGETQYFGPGTRLLVL.